Detailed here is one TCR beta chain. Which antigen it targets is not known. Per-base quality was not reported, and no clone a single base away is much larger than it. This specimen belongs to a study of shared clonotypes between healthy human individuals (dated by TCRdb to 2018 to 2021). Study-wide context: Three men and two women, aged 18 to 49 years, made up the cohort. For each donor, three plates each were used for CD4 naive and CD4 memory, two plates were used for CD8 naive, and one plate was used for CD8 memory. Blood TCR repertoires of several healthy adults were deeply sequenced to estimate repertoire size and the extent of clonotype sharing between individuals. To increase sequencing depth and limit assay-specific biases, TCR repertoire library preparation and sequencing were carried out by different laboratories using diverse techniques. Each donor's leukapheresis produced roughly between about 0.8 and 10 billion PBMCs.

Overall study outcomes, separate from this receptor: Compared with non-shared clonotypes, clonotypes shared by all four sorted-subset donors had higher generation probabilities. Pairwise subsampling led to the expectation that sequencing depth would affect the degree of clonotype sharing among donors. Sampling was restricted to blood, and TCR repertoires in tissues likely differ from the TCR repertoires found in blood. Because the study included a small number of donors, the genetic and exposure-history diversity represented was limited. Rarefaction of sorted-subset datasets indicated incomplete sequencing despite the large sequencing depth. Sharing across a few donors was observed for roughly 5% of naive CD4, 3% to 3.5% of naive CD8, 2% to 2.5% of memory CD4, and around 0.4% of memory CD8 clonotypes. Naive subsets generally had larger estimated clonotype richness than memory subsets did.

The donors were healthy, HIV-negative adults with no recently reported acute infections or vaccinations. Every donor was a Caucasian adult living in Nashville, Tennessee, USA. CD4+ T cells were enriched by magnetic negative selection, after which naive cells were positively selected on CD45RA and the negative fraction was taken as the memory subset. After blood collection by leukapheresis, PBMCs were isolated using Ficoll-Histopaque density gradient centrifugation and then cryopreserved in the vapor phase of liquid nitrogen. Analytical flow cytometry was used to check the purity and quantity of each magnetically sorted T cell population. Each sorted fraction had its genomic DNA isolated and then quantified by UV absorbance on a Nanodrop 2000c. Using the deep immunoSEQ assay, multiplex PCR amplified TCR CDR3 regions from genomic DNA. Extracted genomic DNA from each cell subset was distributed evenly across all wells of several immunoSEQ 96-well plates, and each plate was treated as a replicate. For sorted subsets, each replicate PCR was loaded with 150 to 250 ng genomic DNA, equivalent to about 33,000 T cell genomes. Purified libraries were quantified with a Qubit 3.0 fluorometer, sized on a Bioanalyzer 2100, and re-quantified with the KAPA Library Quantification kit. Every immunoSEQ 96-well plate was sequenced on a dedicated single-read 150-cycle Illumina NextSeq 550 flow cell. On the study's bioinformatics: Because the immunoSEQ output held only junctional sequences and lacked quality scores, the filtering could not match the filtering applied to full-length reads. Sequences were annotated with PyIR, a Python wrapper for IgBLAST v1.9, using IMGT germline references to assign V/J genes and CDR3. Reads with weak V/J assignments (E-value above 1e-6), missing CDR3, stop codons, out-of-frame junctions, or ambiguous translated residues were removed. A V3J clonotype was defined by an identical inferred V gene, J gene, and CDR3 amino acid sequence. Percentage overlap between repertoires was computed as shared unique clonotypes divided by the size of the smaller repertoire. RTK rarefaction, the Chao1 estimator, and Recon v2.1 estimates of unobserved clonotypes were used to assess repertoire richness. Generation probabilities for all TCRbeta clonotypes obtained by the gDNA method from four donors were computed using OLGA. The table comes from immuneACCESS by way of TCRdb, which keeps in-frame sequences with V and J called. Part of the clones is missing from these tables; in studies checked, under half for an unresolved V gene and the rest for unknown reasons. Clonal size and the V and J genes are those of that table, whereas D and trimming came from the DNA. Across this sample there are roughly 2 million clones, with around 95% seen only once. In total, the top ten clones hold approximately 0.13% of the sample.

From V the trimming removes 4 bases and from J it removes 11 bases, while the gene matches leave 12 bases of the junction unaccounted for. CDR1 is given as SGHTS and CDR2 as YDEGEE, both from the germline V gene. CDR3 length: 15 amino acids, cysteine to phenylalanine. Only the CDR3 portion is preserved as DNA: 45 bases, with reading frame beginning at the first base. The rearrangement joined TRBV5-8 to TRBJ1-6; TRBD1 lines up with 7 middle nucleotides. This receptor was identified in a man aged 18 to 30 in good health. Sequences were obtained from naive CD4+ T cells sorted from blood. In light of the paper, this sample's cell subset or site label describes: CD45RA+ positively selected. The CDR3 has the sequence CASSARQGELPPLHF. The nucleotide sequence is TGTGCCAGCAGCGCCAGACAGGGAGAATTACCACCCCTCCACTTT.